This TCR beta chain was profiled in a study of cytomegalovirus exposure and HLA in healthy donors. Primers included in the PCR were 60 Vbeta and 13 Jbeta primers. Only in-frame clones appear in the TCRdb table, and some are missing; sequencing was by immunoSEQ multiplex PCR. The table shows about 110,000 clones, with under 85% occurring only once. In its sample, this clone was seen once. Its specificity is unknown. Deletions cut 6 bases from V and 0 bases from J, with 13 bases between. Looked up from germline, CDR1 is KGHSH and CDR2 is LQKENI. The CDR3 has 15 amino acids. Study outcomes and limitations: Usually a TCR sequence was rare, but some public TCRs were found in many donors.

This chain uses TRBV18 with TRBJ2-3, with D unresolved. The sample comprised PBMCs. The sequence came from a man aged 35-49 years in good health and CMV-seronegative. In DNA, the CDR3 is TGTGCCAGCTCCCCCCTCGAGACTAGCACAGATACGCAGTATTTT. Its protein is CASSPLETSTDTQYF.